This entry lists 9 T cell receptor beta chains sequenced from one sample in a study of T cell responses to AZD1222 COVID-19 vaccine. Libraries were prepared by immunoSEQ multiplex PCR; TCRdb keeps only in-frame clonotypes and omits some of them. The repertoire has roughly 170,000 clones, 90% of them found once; the top ten carry 2.5% to 3.5%. Sequencing was performed on peripheral blood, taken on day 0 of AZD1222 vaccination. The receptors derive from an adult in good health.

This clone was detected once. The DNA for the CDR3 is TGTGCCAGCAGCCCCCTCCCCCAGGAGGCCTACGAGCAGTACTTC. Encoded protein: CASSPLPQEAYEQYF. The rearrangement joins TRBV6-2 or TRBV6-3 to TRBJ2-7; D is possibly TRBD2 (5 bases). Germline CDR1 is MNHEY and CDR2 is SVGEGT. CDR3 length: 15 residues. V was shortened by 6 bases and J by 2 bases, with 17 bases between the two germline ends.

The chain carries TRBV3-1 (or the pseudogene TRBV3-2) and TRBJ2-1, with D perhaps matching TRBD2 (6 bases). Trimming stripped 1 base from V and 10 bases from J, with 11 bases between. CDR1 is LGHDT and CDR2 is YNNKEL in the germline V gene (reference sequence). This CDR3 spans 13 amino acids. This chain's CDR3 is CASSQGRGGEQFF. The CDR3 coding sequence is TGTGCCAGCAGCCAAGGACGTGGGGGGGAGCAGTTCTTC.

The rearrangement joins TRBV5-4 to TRBJ1-2; the D is unclear. This CDR3 is 15 amino acids long. The germline V gene has CDR1 SGHNT and CDR2 YYREEE (reference sequence). The germline V and J ends were trimmed by 0 bases and 6 bases, with 15 bases remaining between them. Here the CDR3 DNA reads TGTGCCAGCAGCTTGGCAACGGGGAATAGCGATGGCTACACCTTC. Protein: CASSLATGNSDGYTF.

This chain connects TRBV18 to TRBJ1-4, with D possibly TRBD1 on 5 matching bases. The CDR3 is 17 amino acids. V was shortened by 3 bases and J by 2 bases, with 16 bases between the two germline ends. Germline V CDR1 and CDR2: KGHSH, LQKENI. Here the CDR3 DNA reads TGTGCCAGCTCACCGCGGGACGGTGCTTCTACTAATGAAAAACTGTTTTTT. Its protein is CASSPRDGASTNEKLFF.

The chain uses TRBV24-1 and TRBJ1-5; 8 positions agree with TRBD1. The CDR3 runs to 20 residues. The germline V gene encodes CDR1 KGHDR and CDR2 SFDVKD. V lost 10 bases, J lost 1 base, and 23 bases stayed unmatched. The CDR3 here is CATTNLQGAAGLGSNQPQHF. CDR3 bases: TGTGCCACTACGAACCTCCAGGGGGCAGCTGGACTAGGGAGCAATCAGCCCCAGCATTTT.

This chain links TRBV14 with TRBJ2-3; D ambiguous. The CDR3 extends over 17 amino acids. V lost 1 base, J lost 4 bases, and 18 bases lay in between. CDR1 is SGHDN and CDR2 is FVKESK in the germline V gene. CDR3 nucleotide sequence: TGTGCCAGCAGCCAAGTCCCCTTCGGCGGCGCCCCAGATACGCAGTATTTT. It yields the protein CASSQVPFGGAPDTQYF. Full variable domain (outside the CDR3, taken from reference TRBV14 and TRBJ2-3): EAGVTQFPSHSVIEKGQTVTLRCDPISGHDNLYWYRRVMGKEIKFLLHFVKESKQDESGMPNNRFLAERTGGTYSTLKVQPAELEDSGVYFCASSQVPFGGAPDTQYFGPGTRLTVL.

The chain carries TRBV3-1 (or the pseudogene TRBV3-2) and TRBJ2-7; the match to TRBD1 covers 10 bases. There are 14 residues in the CDR3. CDR1 is LGHDT, CDR2 YNNKEL, per germline (reference sequence). Losses at the gene ends were 5 bases for V and 2 bases for J; bases not matched to a gene: 3. Here the CDR3 DNA reads TGTGCCAGCAGCGGGACAGGGGAAACCTACGAGCAGTACTTC. This codes for CASSGTGETYEQYF.

The chain couples TRBV6-6 to TRBJ1-2; 7 bases are shared with TRBD1. CDR3 length: 15 residues. CDR1 and CDR2 (germline): MNHNY, SVGAGI (reference sequence). The V and J ends lost 5 bases and 0 bases, in that order; junction bases with no gene match: 6. Here the CDR3 reads CASSKDRRANYGYTF. For the CDR3, the DNA is TGTGCCAGCAGTAAGGACAGGCGAGCTAACTATGGCTACACCTTC.

This chain uses TRBV6-5 with TRBJ1-5; 9 nucleotides match TRBD1. J was trimmed by 2 bases and V by 5 bases; bases with no gene match: 4. Germline CDR1 is MNHEY and CDR2 is SVGAGI. There are 15 residues in the CDR3. The DNA for the CDR3 is TGTGCCAGCAGTCCACGGACAGGGGGCAATCAGCCCCAGCATTTT. This gives the protein CASSPRTGGNQPQHF.